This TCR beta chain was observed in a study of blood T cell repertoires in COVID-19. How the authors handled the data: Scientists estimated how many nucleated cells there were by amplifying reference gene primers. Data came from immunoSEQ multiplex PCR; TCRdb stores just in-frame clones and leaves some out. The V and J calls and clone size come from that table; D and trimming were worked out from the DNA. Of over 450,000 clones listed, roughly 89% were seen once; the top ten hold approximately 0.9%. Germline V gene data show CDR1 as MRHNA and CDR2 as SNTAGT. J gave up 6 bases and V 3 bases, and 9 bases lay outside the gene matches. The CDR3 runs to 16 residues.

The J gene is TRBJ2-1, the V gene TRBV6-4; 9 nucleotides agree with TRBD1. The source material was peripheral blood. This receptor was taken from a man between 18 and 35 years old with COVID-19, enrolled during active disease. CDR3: CASSDEGGTGPNEQFF. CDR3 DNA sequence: TGTGCCAGCAGTGATGAGGGTGGGACAGGGCCCAATGAGCAGTTCTTC.